This passage covers 28 T cell receptor beta chains from one sample sequenced in a study of early T cells in non-severe SARS-CoV-2 infection. From the 5' RACE reads, TCRdb called clonotypes with MiXCR, one entry per CDR3 protein. The sample yields about 80,000 distinct CDR3 sequences, 9% to 15% seen once. The source material was whole blood, sampled at baseline. These receptors were collected from an adult who was a healthcare worker with PCR-confirmed SARS-CoV-2 infection or an uninfected control (not recorded which). The donor label of this sample is uncertain.

This clonotype was counted between two and nine times. The CDR3 nucleotides are TGTGCCAGCAGTCCGGCAGCCCCGAACACTGAAGCTTTCTTT. It specifies CASSPAAPNTEAFF. This sequence joins TRBV6-1 and TRBJ1-1, with no clear D. The CDR3 covers 14 residues. Trimming removed 5 bases from V and 1 base from J, with 11 bases in between. Germline V CDR1 and CDR2: MNHNS, SASEGT.

This clonotype was recorded many times. The J gene is TRBJ1-2, the V gene TRBV19, with D unclear. This CDR3 contains 13 residues. The germline V and J ends were trimmed by 3 bases and 1 base, with 6 bases remaining between them. CDR1 is LNHDA and CDR2 is SQIVND in the germline V gene (reference sequence). The DNA of the CDR3 is TGTGCCAGTAGTATCCTCAATAACTATGGCTACACCTTC. It yields the protein CASSILNNYGYTF.

The rearrangement joins TRBV11-2 to TRBJ2-3, with no clear D. CDR1 is SGHAT, CDR2 FQNNGV, per germline. V was trimmed by 6 bases and J by 1 base, leaving 14 bases between them. The CDR3 is 15 residues long. The CDR3 DNA reads as TGTGCCAGCAGTCATCCCCGTTACGGCACAGATACGCAGTATTTT. This codes for CASSHPRYGTDTQYF.

The rearrangement links TRBV14 to TRBJ1-2; D unclear. The germline V and J ends were trimmed by 1 base and 5 bases, with 14 bases remaining between them. The CDR3 has 15 amino acids. Germline V gene data show CDR1 as SGHDN and CDR2 as FVKESK. DNA of the CDR3: TGTGCCAGCAGCCAAGTTCCGGGGAACCGGTATGGCTACACCTTC. This gives the protein CASSQVPGNRYGYTF.

The chain carries TRBV7-8 and TRBJ1-2; D is uncertain. The CDR3 has 12 residues. In germline, CDR1 is SGHVS, CDR2 FQNEAQ. V was trimmed by 1 base and J by 8 bases, leaving 8 bases between them. Here the CDR3 DNA reads TGTGCCAGCAGCTTAGGTGACCAAGGCTACACCTTC. Its translation is CASSLGDQGYTF.

This chain uses TRBV12-3 or TRBV12-4 with TRBJ1-1; D is perhaps TRBD1 (5 bases). Trimming pared 6 bases from V and 5 bases from J, leaving 13 bases between. The CDR3 has 13 amino acids. The CDR3 is CASRTGGMTEAFF. The CDR3 DNA sequence: TGTGCCAGCAGGACCGGGGGTATGACTGAAGCTTTCTTT.

This clonotype was seen a few times. The chain is built from TRBV4-3 and TRBJ2-3; TRBD2 aligns across 9 bases. The trim removed 1 base at V and 4 bases at J, leaving 6 bases unmatched. The CDR3 spans 16 residues. CDR1 and CDR2 (germline): LGHNA, YSLEER. CDR3 region: CASSQVLAGLPDTQYF. The CDR3 bases are TGCGCCAGCAGCCAAGTTCTAGCGGGGCTTCCAGATACGCAGTATTTT.

This clonotype was observed a few times. The V gene is TRBV6-1, the J gene TRBJ2-3, with D perhaps TRBD1 or TRBD2 (5 bases each). There are 14 residues in the CDR3. V lost 3 bases, J lost 5 bases, and 12 bases lay in between. CDR1 and CDR2 from the germline V gene are MNHNS and SASEGT. The CDR3 DNA follows: TGTGCCAGCAGTGACGTGGGGGTTGTAGATACGCAGTATTTT. Translation gives CASSDVGVVDTQYF.

This clonotype was seen a few times. The rearrangement joins TRBV29-1 to TRBJ2-4, with D possibly matching TRBD2 (6 bases). The V and J ends lost 1 base and 0 bases respectively, with 13 bases between them. Germline values: CDR1 SQVTM, CDR2 ANQGSEA. CDR3 length: 16 amino acids. The chain's CDR3 is CSVEGGRGLAKNIQYF. The CDR3 DNA is TGCAGCGTTGAAGGGGGTAGGGGACTAGCCAAAAACATTCAGTACTTC. The full variable domain, its missing parts supplied by reference TRBV29-1 and TRBJ2-4, is SAVISQKPSRDICQRGTSLTIQCQVDSQVTMMFWYRQQPGQSLTLIATANQGSEATYESGFVIDKFPISRPNLTFSTLTVSNMSPEDSSIYLCSVEGGRGLAKNIQYFGAGTRLSVL.

This clonotype was found a few times. The chain links TRBV29-1 to TRBJ1-2; no reliable D call. Germline CDR1 is SQVTM and CDR2 is ANQGSEA. CDR3 size: 11 residues. V was cut by 4 bases and J by 5 bases, with 8 bases left in between. CDR3 in DNA: TGCAGCGTTGGCTCGACATATGGCTACACCTTC. Its protein product is CSVGSTYGYTF.

Ten or more counts support this clonotype. V usage is TRBV18 and J usage is TRBJ1-1; unclear D gene. The CDR3 totals 15 residues. The V gene's germline CDR1 is KGHSH and CDR2 LQKENI. V was trimmed by 5 bases and J by 1 base, leaving 14 bases between them. The CDR3 region has the DNA TGTGCCAGCTCATCAGGAGCGGTTGGGAACACTGAAGCTTTCTTT. The encoded protein is CASSSGAVGNTEAFF.

This clonotype was recorded at least ten times. V usage is TRBV5-1 and J usage is TRBJ2-3; possibly TRBD2 for D (6 bases). V lost 1 base to trimming and J lost 0 bases, with 9 bases between them. This CDR3 has 15 residues. Germline V CDR1 and CDR2: SGHRS, YFSETQ. The CDR3 loop is CASSLLGGSTDTQYF. CDR3 in DNA: TGCGCCAGCAGCTTGTTGGGAGGCAGCACAGATACGCAGTATTTT.

This clonotype occurred a few times. The chain uses TRBV9 and TRBJ2-5; D perhaps matches TRBD2 (6 bases). Trimming removed 4 bases from V and 2 bases from J, with 12 bases in between. The CDR3 is 14 amino acids. Germline V gene lookup returns CDR1 SGDLS and CDR2 YYNGEE. DNA of the CDR3: TGTGCCAGCAGCCCAGGCGGGATGCAAGAGACCCAGTACTTC. It specifies CASSPGGMQETQYF.

This chain connects TRBV12-3 or TRBV12-4 to TRBJ2-5, with TRBD2 as a possible D gene (5 bases). The V gene lost 6 bases and the J gene lost 4 bases, with 9 bases spanning the gap. This CDR3 has 12 amino acids. CDR3 sequence: CASSPSSETQYF. DNA of the CDR3: TGTGCCAGCAGCCCTAGCTCAGAGACCCAGTACTTC.

The V and J genes are TRBV25-1 and TRBJ1-5; D is possibly TRBD1 (6 bases). The CDR3 spans 16 residues. Per germline, CDR1 MGHDK and CDR2 SYGVNS. Trimming left V 3 bases short and J 4 bases short, with 16 bases between. The CDR3 protein is CASSDGGAAGNQPQHF. CDR3 DNA: TGTGCCAGCAGTGATGGGGGGGCGGCAGGGAATCAGCCCCAGCATTTT.

The chain couples TRBV29-1 to TRBJ2-3; D is possibly TRBD1 (6 bases). Germline lookup yields CDR1 SQVTM and CDR2 ANQGSEA. The CDR3 covers 14 residues. Trimming left V 5 bases short and J 2 bases short, with 14 bases between. The chain's CDR3 is CSVKPGHFTDTQYF. CDR3 DNA sequence: TGCAGCGTTAAACCGGGACACTTCACAGATACGCAGTATTTT.

This clonotype was counted ten times or more. The V call is TRBV6-6, the J call TRBJ1-1; a weak D match, TRBD1 (5 bases). Between the trimmed V and J ends, which lost 0 bases and 3 bases, there was a span of 8 bases. This CDR3 contains 14 residues. The V gene's germline CDR1 is MNHNY and CDR2 SVGAGI (reference sequence). The CDR3 protein is CASSYSTGHTEAFF. The CDR3, as DNA: TGTGCCAGCAGTTACTCCACAGGTCACACTGAAGCTTTCTTT.

This clonotype occurred a few times. The chain couples TRBV11-2 to TRBJ1-2, with no clear D. This CDR3 is built from 15 residues. V was cut by 5 bases and J by 9 bases, with 22 bases left in between. Germline CDR1 reads SGHAT; CDR2 reads FQNNGV. The CDR3 sequence is CASSLYGPIGLRYTF. The CDR3 DNA sequence: TGTGCCAGCAGCCTGTACGGGCCGATAGGTCTGCGCTACACCTTC.

This clonotype was detected many times. The CDR3 sequence: CASSLLPSGSHEQYF. In DNA, the CDR3 is TGTGCCAGCAGCTTACTTCCTAGCGGGAGTCACGAGCAGTACTTC. V is TRBV7-2 and J is TRBJ2-7, with TRBD2 matching over 10 bases. Unmatched junction bases numbered 6, after V lost 2 bases and J lost 5 bases. CDR3 length: 15 amino acids. The germline V gene has CDR1 SGHTA and CDR2 FQGNSA.

Ten or more counts support this clonotype. V usage is TRBV6-2 or TRBV6-3 and J usage is TRBJ1-4, with D unclear. Deletions cut 2 bases from V and 0 bases from J, with 10 bases between. The CDR3 is 16 amino acids. Germline CDR1 is MNHEY and CDR2 is SVGEGT. In DNA form, the CDR3 reads TGTGCCAGCAGTTACGGATCGACCTCAACTAATGAAAAACTGTTTTTT. Its translation: CASSYGSTSTNEKLFF.

This clonotype has a handful of counts. CDR3 region: CASSGGPYMNTEAFF. The CDR3 DNA reads TGTGCCAGCAGCGGGGGTCCATACATGAACACTGAAGCTTTCTTT. V gene TRBV27 combines with J gene TRBJ1-1, with a tentative D call TRBD1 (5 bases). Germline values: CDR1 MNHEY, CDR2 SMNVEV (reference sequence). V was shortened by 6 bases and J by 0 bases, with 14 bases between the two germline ends. CDR3 size: 15 residues.

This clonotype was counted only a few times. This rearrangement joins TRBV6-1 to TRBJ2-3; 8 bases fit TRBD2. Trimming cost V 6 bases and J 2 bases; bases outside gene matches: 7. The CDR3 runs to 15 residues. The V gene's germline CDR1 is MNHNS and CDR2 SASEGT. The CDR3 DNA reads TGTGCCAGCAGAACGGGGGGGATTAACACAGATACGCAGTATTTT. Translating gives CASRTGGINTDTQYF.

V usage is TRBV7-2 and J usage is TRBJ2-2, with 9 bases that match TRBD2. The J segment lost 1 base and the V segment lost 1 base, leaving 1 base of the junction unmatched. In germline, CDR1 is SGHTA, CDR2 FQGNSA. This CDR3 is built from 16 residues. The CDR3 sequence is CASSLVSGGNTGELFF. The CDR3 DNA reads TGTGCCAGCAGCTTAGTTAGCGGGGGGAACACCGGGGAGCTGTTTTTT.

This clonotype was counted a few times. The rearrangement uses TRBV27 and TRBJ2-4; D perhaps matches TRBD1 (5 bases). The CDR3 contains 14 residues. Germline V gives CDR1 MNHEY, CDR2 SMNVEV (reference sequence). The ends were cut back, 3 bases at V and 6 bases at J, with 12 bases in the middle. The CDR3 DNA sequence: TGTGCCAGCAGTTTGGTTCAGGGTTCAAACATTCAGTACTTC. It yields the protein CASSLVQGSNIQYF.

The V call is TRBV7-2, the J call TRBJ2-4, with TRBD1 identical over 7 bases. V was clipped by 4 bases and J by 1 base; unmatched bases: 7. This CDR3 comprises 16 residues. Germline V gives CDR1 SGHTA, CDR2 FQGNSA. DNA for the CDR3: TGTGCCAGCAGCTCCGACAGGGTCCTCGCCAAAAACATTCAGTACTTC. This codes for CASSSDRVLAKNIQYF.

This clonotype was detected many times. Mismatch with germline at one junction end may stem from a read error. The CDR3 bases are TGTGCCAGCTCAACACCAGGGAGGACCGGGGAGCTGTTTTTT. This encodes CASSTPGRTGELFF. The chain joins TRBV18 to TRBJ2-2; D might be TRBD2 (6 bases). Germline lookup yields CDR1 KGHSH and CDR2 LQKENI. The CDR3 sequence is 14 residues long.

This clonotype was detected only a few times. This chain links TRBV12-3 or TRBV12-4 with TRBJ1-4; TRBD1 is a possible D gene (6 bases). The V and J ends lost 6 bases and 1 base respectively, with 12 bases between them. The CDR3 covers 15 residues. The CDR3: CASSPGVGTNEKLFF. CDR3 DNA sequence: TGTGCCAGCAGCCCAGGGGTTGGAACTAATGAAAAACTGTTTTTT.

V and J are TRBV6-5 and TRBJ1-1; weak D call: TRBD1 (6 bases). The germline CDR1 and CDR2 sequences are MNHEY and SVGAGI. The CDR3 totals 14 residues. The ends were cut back, 7 bases at V and 5 bases at J, with 17 bases in the middle. CDR3 residues: CASTRRGARTEAFF. DNA of the CDR3: TGTGCCAGCACCCGACGGGGGGCAAGGACTGAAGCTTTCTTT.